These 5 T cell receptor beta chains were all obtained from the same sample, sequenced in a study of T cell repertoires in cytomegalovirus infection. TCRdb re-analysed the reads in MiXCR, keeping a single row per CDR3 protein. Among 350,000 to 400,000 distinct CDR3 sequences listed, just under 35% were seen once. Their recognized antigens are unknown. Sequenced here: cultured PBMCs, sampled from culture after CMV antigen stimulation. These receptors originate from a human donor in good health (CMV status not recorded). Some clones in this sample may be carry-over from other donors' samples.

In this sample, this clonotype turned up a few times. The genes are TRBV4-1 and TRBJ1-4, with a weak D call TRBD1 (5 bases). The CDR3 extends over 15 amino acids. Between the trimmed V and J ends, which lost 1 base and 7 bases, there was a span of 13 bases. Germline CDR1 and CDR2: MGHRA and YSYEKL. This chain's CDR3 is CASSQVGGMGEKLFF. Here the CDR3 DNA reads TGCGCCAGCAGCCAAGTTGGGGGGATGGGTGAAAAACTGTTTTTT.

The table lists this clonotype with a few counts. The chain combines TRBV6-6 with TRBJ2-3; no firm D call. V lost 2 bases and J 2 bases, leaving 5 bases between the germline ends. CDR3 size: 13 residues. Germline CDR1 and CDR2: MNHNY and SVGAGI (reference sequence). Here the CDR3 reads CASSYGITDTQYF. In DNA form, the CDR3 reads TGTGCCAGCAGTTACGGGATCACAGATACGCAGTATTTT.

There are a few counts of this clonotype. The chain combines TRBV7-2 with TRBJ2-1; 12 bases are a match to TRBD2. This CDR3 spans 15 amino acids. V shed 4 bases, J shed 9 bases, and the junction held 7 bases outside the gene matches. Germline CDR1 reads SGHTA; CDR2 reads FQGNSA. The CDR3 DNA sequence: TGTGCCAGCAGCTCTCCGACTAGCGGGAGTGGTGAGCAGTTCTTC. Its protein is CASSSPTSGSGEQFF.

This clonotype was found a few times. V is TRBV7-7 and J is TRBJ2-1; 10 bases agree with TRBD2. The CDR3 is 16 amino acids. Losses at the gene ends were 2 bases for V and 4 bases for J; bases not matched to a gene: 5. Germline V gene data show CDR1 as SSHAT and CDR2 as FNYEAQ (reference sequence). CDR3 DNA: TGTGCCAGCAGCTTATTAGGAGCGGGAGGGTACAATGAGCAGTTCTTC. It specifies CASSLLGAGGYNEQFF.

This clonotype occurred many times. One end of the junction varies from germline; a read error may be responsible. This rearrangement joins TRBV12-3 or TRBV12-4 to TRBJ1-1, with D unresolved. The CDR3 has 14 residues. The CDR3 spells CASSLAGMNTEAFF. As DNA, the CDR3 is TGTGCCAGCAGCTTAGCGGGGATGAACACTGAAGCTTTCTTT.